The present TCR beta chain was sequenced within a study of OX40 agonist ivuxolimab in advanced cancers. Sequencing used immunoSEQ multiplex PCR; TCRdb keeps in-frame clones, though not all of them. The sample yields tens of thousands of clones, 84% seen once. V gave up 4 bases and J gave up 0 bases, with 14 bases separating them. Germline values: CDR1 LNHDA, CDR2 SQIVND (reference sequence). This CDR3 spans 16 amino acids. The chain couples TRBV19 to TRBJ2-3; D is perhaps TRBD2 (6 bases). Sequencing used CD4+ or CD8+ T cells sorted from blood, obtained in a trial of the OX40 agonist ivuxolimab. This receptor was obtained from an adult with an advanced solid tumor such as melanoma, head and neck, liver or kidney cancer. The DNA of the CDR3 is TGTGCCAGTAGTACGGCTGGGGGGACGAGCACAGATACGCAGTATTTT. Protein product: CASSTAGGTSTDTQYF.